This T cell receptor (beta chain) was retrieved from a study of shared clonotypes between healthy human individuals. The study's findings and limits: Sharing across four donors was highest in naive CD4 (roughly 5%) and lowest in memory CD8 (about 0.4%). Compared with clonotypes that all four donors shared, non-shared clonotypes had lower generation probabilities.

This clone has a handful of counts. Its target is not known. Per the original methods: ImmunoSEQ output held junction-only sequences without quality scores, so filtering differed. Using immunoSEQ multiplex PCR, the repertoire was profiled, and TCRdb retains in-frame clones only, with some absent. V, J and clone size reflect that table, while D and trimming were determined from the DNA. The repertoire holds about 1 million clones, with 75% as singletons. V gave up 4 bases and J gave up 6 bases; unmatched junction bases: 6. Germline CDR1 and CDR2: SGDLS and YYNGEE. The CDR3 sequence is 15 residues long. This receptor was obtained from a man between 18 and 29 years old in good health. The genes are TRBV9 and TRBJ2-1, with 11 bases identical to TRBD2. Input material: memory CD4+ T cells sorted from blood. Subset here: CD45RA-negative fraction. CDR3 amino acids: CASSPRLAGSNEQFF. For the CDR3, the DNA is TGTGCCAGCAGCCCTCGACTAGCGGGATCCAATGAGCAGTTCTTC.